The following is a T cell receptor beta chain sequence with its context. Study processing details: Reference gene primer amplification gave nucleated cell count estimates. Using immunoSEQ multiplex PCR, the repertoire was profiled, and TCRdb retains in-frame clones only, with some absent. D and trimming were read from the DNA, whereas the V and J calls and clone size are those reported in that table. The sample includes about 200,000 clones, 70% to 90% of them seen just once. The source of the sample is a study of blood T cell repertoires in COVID-19. Whole-study context: From the United States, Italy and Spain came samples of acute and convalescent COVID-19. Sources were T cells, B-cell-depleted T cells, or PBMCs; the material itself was cDNA or gDNA.

The CDR3 totals 17 residues. In germline, CDR1 is SGHVS, CDR2 FQNEAQ. V was pared by 5 bases and J by 3 bases, with 10 bases of the junction left unmatched. This sequence joins TRBV7-8 and TRBJ2-2; 9 bases map to TRBD1. The sequencing sample was made of peripheral blood. The sequence came from a man aged 55 to 70 with acute or convalescent COVID-19. CDR3 in DNA: TGTGCCAGCAGCCCCCTAGGGACAGGGCTTGACACCGGGGAGCTGTTTTTT. Its protein is CASSPLGTGLDTGELFF.